The 16 T cell receptor beta chains in this list originate from one sample, sequenced in a study of blood T cell repertoires in COVID-19. Some clones are missing from TCRdb's copy, which holds only in-frame ones; the method was immunoSEQ multiplex PCR. This repertoire shows some 200,000 clones, approximately 84% found once; its top ten account for less than 8.5%. The sequenced material came from PBMCs or T cells enriched from blood (not recorded which). The receptors were gathered from a man aged 35 to 55 who had recovered from COVID-19.

In DNA form, the CDR3 reads TGTGCCAGCAGCCCGTCGACAGGGCGCTATGGCTACACCTTC. Encoded protein: CASSPSTGRYGYTF. V usage is TRBV9 and J usage is TRBJ1-2, with TRBD1 matching 7 bases. With V trimmed by 4 bases and J by 4 bases, 7 bases remained unmatched. CDR1 is SGDLS and CDR2 is YYNGEE in the germline V gene. The CDR3 consists of 14 residues.

The rearrangement links TRBV4-2 to TRBJ1-4; no reliable D call. The CDR3 covers 11 residues. Trimming pared 2 bases from V and 7 bases from J, leaving 2 bases between. Germline CDR1 reads LGHNA; CDR2 reads YNFKEQ. CDR3: CASSQLEKLFF. CDR3 coding DNA: TGTGCCAGCAGCCAACTTGAAAAACTGTTTTTT.

The J gene is TRBJ1-1, the V gene TRBV18; D call uncertain. V lost 4 bases and J 4 bases, leaving 7 bases between the germline ends. The CDR3 extends over 12 amino acids. Germline assignment: CDR1 KGHSH and CDR2 LQKENI. Written as DNA, the CDR3 is TGTGCCAGCTCACTCACAGCCACTGAAGCTTTCTTT. This encodes CASSLTATEAFF.

The chain joins TRBV3-1 (or the pseudogene TRBV3-2) to TRBJ1-2, with a possible D match to TRBD1 (6 bases). CDR1 and CDR2 (germline): LGHDT, YNNKEL (reference sequence). Trimming took 4 bases from V and 4 from J, leaving 16 bases between them. The CDR3 has 15 amino acids. CDR3 coding DNA: TGTGCCAGCAGCCCAGGGCGAGGGGGACCCTATGGCTACACCTTC. It encodes CASSPGRGGPYGYTF.

The rearrangement joins TRBV19 to TRBJ1-1, with D maybe TRBD1 (6 bases). The V gene lost 3 bases and the J gene lost 5 bases, with 16 bases spanning the gap. This CDR3 has 15 amino acids. Per the germline V gene, CDR1 is LNHDA and CDR2 is SQIVND (reference sequence). The CDR3 region has the DNA TGTGCCAGTAGTATGTTATTCGGGGGGGCAACTGAAGCTTTCTTT. Translating gives CASSMLFGGATEAFF.

The chain employs TRBV30 and TRBJ1-2, with 7 bases lining up with TRBD1. Trimming at V came to 2 bases and at J to 1 base, leaving 7 bases not matched to a gene. Germline assignment: CDR1 GTSNPN and CDR2 SVGIG (reference sequence). CDR3 size: 15 residues. DNA for the CDR3: TGTGCCTGGAGTCAAGGGACAGCTATTAACTATGGCTACACCTTC. It codes for CAWSQGTAINYGYTF.

This clone was observed a few times. The chain joins TRBV4-2 to TRBJ2-7; no definite D call. This CDR3 has 14 residues. Germline-derived CDR1 and CDR2 are LGHNA and YNFKEQ. Trimming stripped 8 bases from V and 4 bases from J, with 18 bases between. The chain's CDR3 is CASAQNAPIYEQYF. DNA of the CDR3: TGTGCCAGCGCTCAGAATGCACCGATTTACGAGCAGTACTTC.

The genes are TRBV29-1 and TRBJ1-1; 9 bases fit TRBD1. V trimming: 7 bases; J trimming: 6 bases; junction bases outside the gene matches: 6. CDR1 SQVTM and CDR2 ANQGSEA come from the germline V gene. CDR3 length: 12 residues. This CDR3 reads CSARDRAAEAFF. CDR3 DNA: TGCAGCGCCCGGGACAGGGCGGCTGAAGCTTTCTTT.

The chain employs TRBV19 and TRBJ2-1, with 15 bases aligning to TRBD2. The trim removed 4 bases at V and 6 bases at J, leaving 4 bases unmatched. This CDR3 is 16 amino acids long. Germline assignment: CDR1 LNHDA and CDR2 SQIVND (reference sequence). The DNA for the CDR3 is TGTGCCAGTAGTACCAGGACTAGCGGGGGGGCCAATGAGCAGTTCTTC. The encoded protein is CASSTRTSGGANEQFF.

The J gene is TRBJ1-5, the V gene TRBV29-1; no firm D call. The V end was cut by 5 bases, the J end by 6 bases, with 17 bases between. This CDR3 spans 14 amino acids. The germline CDR1 and CDR2 sequences are SQVTM and ANQGSEA. Written as DNA, the CDR3 is TGCAGCGTTACTGGTGCAAACGGCGGTCAGCCCCAGCATTTT. As protein: CSVTGANGGQPQHF. Supplemented by reference TRBV29-1 and TRBJ1-5, the full variable domain reads SAVISQKPSRDICQRGTSLTIQCQVDSQVTMMFWYRQQPGQSLTLIATANQGSEATYESGFVIDKFPISRPNLTFSTLTVSNMSPEDSSIYLCSVTGANGGQPQHFGDGTRLSIL.

The chain combines TRBV30 with TRBJ1-5; D remains unclear. The CDR3 length is 15 residues. V gave up 1 base and J gave up 6 bases, with 16 bases separating them. CDR1 is GTSNPN, CDR2 SVGIG, per germline (reference sequence). CDR3 coding DNA: TGTGCCTGGAGTGACGGGAACCCCGGTTCTCAGCCCCAGCATTTT. Translation: CAWSDGNPGSQPQHF.

The gene calls are TRBV6-5 and TRBJ2-1; D is possibly TRBD2 (5 bases). The germline gives CDR1 MNHEY, CDR2 SVGAGI. CDR3 size: 13 residues. V dropped 4 bases and J dropped 9 bases, with 13 bases sitting between them. CDR3 nucleotide sequence: TGTGCCAGCAGTTCGTGGGAGAAAGGTGAGCAGTTCTTC. Translation: CASSSWEKGEQFF.

This sequence joins TRBV6-2 or TRBV6-3 and TRBJ2-7; 12 bases agree with TRBD2. Trimming took 6 bases from V and 3 from J; bases not matched to a gene: 6. The CDR3 extends over 15 amino acids. Germline assignment: CDR1 MNHEY and CDR2 SVGEGT. The CDR3 sequence is CASSLTSGGVYEQYF. The DNA of the CDR3 is TGTGCCAGCAGCCTGACTAGCGGGGGTGTCTACGAGCAGTACTTC.

J is TRBJ1-2 and V is TRBV5-1, with 8 bases lining up with TRBD1. Germline values: CDR1 SGHRS, CDR2 YFSETQ. V lost 0 bases and J lost 4; bases outside the gene matches: 8. CDR3 length equals 16 residues. CDR3 residues: CASSLVPGTGGYGYTF. The CDR3 DNA sequence: TGCGCCAGCAGCTTGGTCCCCGGGACAGGAGGCTATGGCTACACCTTC.

The V gene is TRBV25-1, the J gene TRBJ1-2, with D perhaps matching TRBD1 (6 bases). CDR1 and CDR2 from the germline V gene are MGHDK and SYGVNS. This CDR3 is 12 amino acids long. Trimming pared 9 bases from V and 4 bases from J, leaving 12 bases between. The CDR3 coding sequence is TGTGCCAGTAACAGGGCCGGCTATGGCTACACCTTC. Protein: CASNRAGYGYTF.

The gene calls are TRBV4-3 and TRBJ1-5, with D maybe TRBD1 (6 bases). Looked up from germline, CDR1 is LGHNA and CDR2 is YSLEER. Trimming took off 0 bases at V and 6 bases at J, with 12 bases between the two ends. The CDR3 has 15 amino acids. The CDR3 protein is CASSQDTQGTQPQHF. DNA of the CDR3: TGCGCCAGCAGCCAAGATACCCAGGGGACTCAGCCCCAGCATTTT.